This TCR beta chain originates from a study of blood T cell repertoires in COVID-19. Study-wide background: From T cells, B-cell-depleted T cells, or PBMCs came the material, which was cDNA or gDNA.

This CDR3 has 11 residues. CDR1 and CDR2 from the germline V gene are GTSNPN and SVGIG (reference sequence). The ends were cut back, 0 bases at V and 8 bases at J, with 7 bases in the middle. Here immunoSEQ multiplex PCR was the method, and the copy in TCRdb shows in-frame clones only, minus some. The sample carries some 43,000 clones, around 85% recorded once. The chain links TRBV30 to TRBJ1-2; no clear D. The TCR originated in a man aged 35 to 55 with active or convalescent COVID-19. The sample was peripheral blood. The CDR3 loop reads CAWSVMEGYTF. CDR3 DNA sequence: TGTGCCTGGAGTGTAATGGAGGGCTACACCTTC.